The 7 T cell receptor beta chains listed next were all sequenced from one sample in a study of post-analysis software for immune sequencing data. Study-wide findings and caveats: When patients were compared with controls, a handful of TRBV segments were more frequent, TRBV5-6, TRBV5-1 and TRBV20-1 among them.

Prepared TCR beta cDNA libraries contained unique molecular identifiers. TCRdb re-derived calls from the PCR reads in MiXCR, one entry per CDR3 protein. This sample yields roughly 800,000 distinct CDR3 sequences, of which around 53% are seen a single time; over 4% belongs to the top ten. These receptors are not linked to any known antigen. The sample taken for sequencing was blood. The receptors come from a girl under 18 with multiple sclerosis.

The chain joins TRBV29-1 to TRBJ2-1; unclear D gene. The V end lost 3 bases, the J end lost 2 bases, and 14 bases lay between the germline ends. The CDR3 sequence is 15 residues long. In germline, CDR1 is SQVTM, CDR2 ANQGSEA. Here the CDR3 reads CSVDGTKLTYNEQFF. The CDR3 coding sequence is TGCAGCGTTGACGGTACTAAGCTTACCTACAATGAGCAGTTCTTC.

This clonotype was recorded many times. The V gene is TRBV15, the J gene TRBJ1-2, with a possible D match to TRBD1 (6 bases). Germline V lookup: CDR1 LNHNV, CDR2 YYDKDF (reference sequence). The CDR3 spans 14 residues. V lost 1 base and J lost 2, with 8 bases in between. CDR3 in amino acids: CATSRGQANYGYTF. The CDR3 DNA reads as TGTGCCACCAGCAGAGGACAGGCCAACTATGGCTACACCTTC.

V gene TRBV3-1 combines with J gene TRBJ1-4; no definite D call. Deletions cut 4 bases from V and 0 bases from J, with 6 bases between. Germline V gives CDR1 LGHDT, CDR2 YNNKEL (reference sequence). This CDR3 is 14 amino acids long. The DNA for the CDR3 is TGTGCCAGCAGCCCAAGCGCAACTAATGAAAAACTGTTTTTT. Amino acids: CASSPSATNEKLFF.

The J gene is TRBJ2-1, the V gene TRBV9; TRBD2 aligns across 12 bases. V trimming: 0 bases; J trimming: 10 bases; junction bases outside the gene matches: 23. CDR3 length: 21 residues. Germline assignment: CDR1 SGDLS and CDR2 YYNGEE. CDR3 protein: CASSVGLATGGRLAGVWEQFF. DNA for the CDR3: TGTGCCAGCAGCGTAGGGTTGGCAACAGGAGGAAGACTAGCGGGAGTATGGGAGCAGTTCTTC.

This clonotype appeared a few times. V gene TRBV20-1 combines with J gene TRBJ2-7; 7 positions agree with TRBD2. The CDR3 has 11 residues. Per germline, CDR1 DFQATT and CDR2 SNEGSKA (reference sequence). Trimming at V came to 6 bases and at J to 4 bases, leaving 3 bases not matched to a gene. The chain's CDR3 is CSAPSGYEQYF. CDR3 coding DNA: TGCAGTGCCCCTAGCGGTTACGAGCAGTACTTC.

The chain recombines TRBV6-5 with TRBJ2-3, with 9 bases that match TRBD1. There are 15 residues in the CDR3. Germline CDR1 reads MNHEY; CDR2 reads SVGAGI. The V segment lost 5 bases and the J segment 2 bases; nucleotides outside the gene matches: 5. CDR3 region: CASSAGTGYTDTQYF. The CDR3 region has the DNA TGTGCCAGCAGTGCCGGGACAGGGTACACAGATACGCAGTATTTT.

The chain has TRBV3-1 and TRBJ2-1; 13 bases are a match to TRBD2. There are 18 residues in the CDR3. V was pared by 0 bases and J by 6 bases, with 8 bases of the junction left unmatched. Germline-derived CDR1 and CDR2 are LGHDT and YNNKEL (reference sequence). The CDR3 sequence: CASSQETRLAGGSNEQFF. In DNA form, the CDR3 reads TGTGCCAGCAGCCAAGAGACCCGACTAGCGGGGGGTAGCAATGAGCAGTTCTTC.